What follows are 10 T cell receptor beta chains derived from one specimen sequenced in a study of response to subunit inactivated influenza vaccine. MiXCR was run by TCRdb on the RT-PCR reads, yielding one entry per CDR3 protein. The data show about 500,000 distinct CDR3 sequences, approximately 15% seen once. Sequenced here: CD4+ T cells sorted from PBMCs, sampled less than 30 months after vaccination. The receptors come from a man between 50 and 69 years old who received an inactivated influenza vaccine.

J is TRBJ1-2 and V is TRBV2; D not certain. The V end lost 0 bases, the J end lost 8 bases, and 10 bases lay between the germline ends. The CDR3 consists of 13 residues. Germline CDR1 and CDR2: SNHLY and FYNNEI. CDR3 region: CASSEALVEGYTF. The DNA of the CDR3 is TGTGCCAGCAGTGAAGCGCTAGTGGAGGGCTACACCTTC.

The rearrangement links TRBV20-1 to TRBJ1-2; D remains ambiguous. Per the germline V gene, CDR1 is DFQATT and CDR2 is SNEGSKA (reference sequence). CDR3 length: 11 amino acids. The V gene lost 5 bases and the J gene lost 7 bases, with 11 bases spanning the gap. The CDR3 bases are TGCAGTGCTCCTCTCGAGGTTGGCTACACCTTC. Amino acid sequence: CSAPLEVGYTF.

The chain recombines TRBV2 with TRBJ2-1; D remains unclear. Trimming stripped 8 bases from V and 3 bases from J, with 11 bases between. Germline lookup yields CDR1 SNHLY and CDR2 FYNNEI. The CDR3 loop spans 13 amino acids. CDR3 nucleotides: TGTGCCAGCTCTGGCGGCTACTACAATGAGCAGTTCTTC. Amino acids: CASSGGYYNEQFF.

A few counts support this clonotype. The chain recombines TRBV20-1 with TRBJ2-1; 8 nucleotides line up with TRBD1. This CDR3 has 13 amino acids. V was clipped by 8 bases and J by 5 bases; unmatched bases: 8. The V gene's germline CDR1 is DFQATT and CDR2 SNEGSKA (reference sequence). The CDR3 DNA follows: TGCAGTTCCGGACAGGGAGGCGACAATGAGCAGTTCTTC. This sequence encodes CSSGQGGDNEQFF.

This sequence joins TRBV19 and TRBJ2-1; D is tentatively TRBD1 or TRBD2 (5 bases each). CDR3 size: 13 residues. The germline V gene encodes CDR1 LNHDA and CDR2 SQIVND (reference sequence). Trimming shortened V by 4 bases and J by 9 bases, and 13 bases separated the two germline ends. The CDR3 DNA sequence: TGTGCCAGTAGTACCGGGGCTAGGGGTGAGCAGTTCTTC. Residues: CASSTGARGEQFF. The variable domain in full, completed from reference TRBV19 and TRBJ2-1, reads DGGITQSPKYLFRKEGQNVTLSCEQNLNHDAMYWYRQDPGQGLRLIYYSQIVNDFQKGDIAEGYSVSREKKESFPLTVTSAQKNPTAFYLCASSTGARGEQFFGPGTRLTVL.

The chain is built from TRBV3-1 and TRBJ1-4; D is uncertain. V was shortened by 3 bases and J by 8 bases, with 16 bases between the two germline ends. The V gene's germline CDR1 is LGHDT and CDR2 YNNKEL (reference sequence). CDR3 length: 15 residues. The CDR3 DNA sequence: TGTGCCAGCAGCCATAGTAGCAGGCGTGGCGAAAAACTGTTTTTT. This codes for CASSHSSRRGEKLFF.

This chain uses TRBV7-9 with TRBJ1-2; D gene ambiguous. The CDR3 loop spans 13 amino acids. V lost 7 bases and J 6 bases, leaving 15 bases between the germline ends. The germline V gene has CDR1 SEHNR and CDR2 FQNEAQ (reference sequence). CDR3 region: CASNQMSGNGYTF. CDR3 nucleotides: TGTGCCAGCAACCAAATGTCGGGGAATGGCTACACCTTC.

This sequence joins TRBV29-1 and TRBJ2-3, with 8 bases identical to TRBD1. Germline values: CDR1 SQVTM, CDR2 ANQGSEA. The CDR3 extends over 14 amino acids. J was trimmed by 0 bases and V by 4 bases; bases with no gene match: 3. CDR3 nucleotide sequence: TGCAGCGTTGGGGACAGGACTAGCACAGATACGCAGTATTTT. Its translation is CSVGDRTSTDTQYF.

There are a few counts of this clonotype. This rearrangement joins TRBV5-5 to TRBJ1-2, with no clear D. The CDR3 sequence is 16 residues long. V was trimmed by 0 bases and J by 0 bases, leaving 12 bases between them. CDR1 and CDR2 from the germline V gene are SGHKS and YYEKEE (reference sequence). CDR3 coding DNA: TGTGCCAGCAGCTTGGCGCTACAGACCACTAACTATGGCTACACCTTC. Translating it yields CASSLALQTTNYGYTF.

This clonotype appeared a few times. This chain uses TRBV10-3 with TRBJ2-7, with TRBD2 matching over 12 bases. With V trimmed by 4 bases and J by 5 bases, 3 bases remained unmatched. CDR3 length: 14 residues. Germline lookup yields CDR1 ENHRY and CDR2 SYGVKD. The CDR3 protein is CAISGLAGVDEQYF. The CDR3 DNA reads as TGTGCCATCAGTGGACTAGCGGGAGTCGACGAGCAGTACTTC.